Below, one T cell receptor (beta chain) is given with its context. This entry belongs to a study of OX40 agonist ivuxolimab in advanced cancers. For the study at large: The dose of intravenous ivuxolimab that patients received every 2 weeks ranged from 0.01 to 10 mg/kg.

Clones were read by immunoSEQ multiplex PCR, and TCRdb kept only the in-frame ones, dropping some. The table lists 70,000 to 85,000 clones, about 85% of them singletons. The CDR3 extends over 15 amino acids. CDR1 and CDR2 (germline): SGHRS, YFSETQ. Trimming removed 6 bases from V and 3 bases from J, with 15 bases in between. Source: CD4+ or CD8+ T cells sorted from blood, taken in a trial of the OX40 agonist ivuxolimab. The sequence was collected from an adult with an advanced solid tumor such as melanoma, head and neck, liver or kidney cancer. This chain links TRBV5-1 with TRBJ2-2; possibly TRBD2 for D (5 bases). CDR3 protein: CASKKTGIDTGELFF. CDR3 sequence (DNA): TGCGCCAGCAAAAAAACCGGGATCGACACCGGGGAGCTGTTTTTT.